Sequencing of this T cell receptor (beta chain) was carried out in a study of CD8 T cells in Susac syndrome. The CDR3 spans 14 residues. CDR1 and CDR2 (germline): SQVTM, ANQGSEA. The V gene lost 4 bases and the J gene lost 4 bases, with 14 bases spanning the gap. An input of about 0.5 to 1 ug of RNA was subjected to reverse transcription using random hexamers. A single record per CDR3 protein comes from TCRdb applying MiXCR to the immunoSEQ multiplex PCR reads. The table lists 200,000 to 250,000 distinct CDR3 sequences, 80% to 95% of them singletons, with over 0.1% in the top ten. The sequenced sample consisted of CD8+ T cells from PBMCs. This clonotype was obtained from a human donor with multiple sclerosis. This rearrangement joins TRBV29-1 to TRBJ2-1; possibly TRBD2 for D (6 bases). The CDR3 DNA reads as TGCAGCGTTGGGGTCGGGGCGGGGTACAATGAGCAGTTCTTC. As protein: CSVGVGAGYNEQFF.